A selection of T cell receptor beta chains follows, all from one sample in a study of T cell responses to AZD1222 COVID-19 vaccine. Assay: immunoSEQ multiplex PCR; the TCRdb copy retains only in-frame clones and omits some. The sample includes around 99,000 clones, 92% of them seen just once. Sequencing was performed on peripheral blood, taken 28 days after the second AZD1222 dose. All receptors come from an adult who received the AZD1222 COVID-19 vaccine. Both conserved end residues are part of each CDR3. The order of the fields is CDR3 protein, J gene, CDR3 length, V gene.

CDR3 protein: CASSPRQGLFSGNTIYF
J gene: TRBJ1-3
CDR3 length: 17
V gene: TRBV2

CDR3 protein: CASSQDSNTEAFF
J gene: TRBJ1-1
CDR3 length: 13
V gene: TRBV4-3

CDR3 protein: CASSRDRLRGNTIYF
J gene: TRBJ1-3
CDR3 length: 15
V gene: TRBV3-1/TRBV3-2

CDR3 protein: CASSSVFGQGYEQYF
J gene: TRBJ2-7
CDR3 length: 15
V gene: TRBV7-9

CDR3 protein: CASTSRRPSYEQYF
J gene: TRBJ2-7
CDR3 length: 14
V gene: TRBV6-5

CDR3 protein: CASSLGLADYNEQFF
J gene: TRBJ2-1
CDR3 length: 15
V gene: TRBV4-1

CDR3 protein: CASSSQGDRGLGNTIYF
J gene: TRBJ1-3
CDR3 length: 17
V gene: TRBV9

CDR3 protein: CAISEDRVHEQYF
J gene: TRBJ2-7
CDR3 length: 13
V gene: TRBV10-3

CDR3 protein: CASSVGGWDEQFF
J gene: TRBJ2-1
CDR3 length: 13
V gene: TRBV9

CDR3 protein: CASSLASGDEKLFF
J gene: TRBJ1-4
CDR3 length: 14
V gene: TRBV5-1

CDR3 protein: CASRVQGMWTEAFF
J gene: TRBJ1-1
CDR3 length: 14
V gene: TRBV28

CDR3 protein: CASSVQGISGNTIYF
J gene: TRBJ1-3
CDR3 length: 15
V gene: TRBV5-1

CDR3 protein: CASSLEVSYEQYF
J gene: TRBJ2-7
CDR3 length: 13
V gene: TRBV7-9

CDR3 protein: CASSPSRDMNTEAFF
J gene: TRBJ1-1
CDR3 length: 15
V gene: TRBV7-2

CDR3 protein: CSVEGLGGQGGTYEQYF
J gene: TRBJ2-7
CDR3 length: 17
V gene: TRBV29-1

CDR3 protein: CASSYDRGYEQYF
J gene: TRBJ2-7
CDR3 length: 13
V gene: TRBV6-5

CDR3 protein: CASCFWGVATRSYEQYF
J gene: TRBJ2-7
CDR3 length: 17
V gene: TRBV6-2/TRBV6-3

CDR3 protein: CASSFRAGHHYEQYF
J gene: TRBJ2-7
CDR3 length: 15
V gene: TRBV7-2

CDR3 protein: CASNLRTRLATTPYNEQFF
J gene: TRBJ2-1
CDR3 length: 19
V gene: TRBV11-2

CDR3 protein: CASSQDLDRGRFNWVGQPQHF
J gene: TRBJ1-5
CDR3 length: 21
V gene: TRBV14

CDR3 protein: CASSPTGSYTEAFF
J gene: TRBJ1-1
CDR3 length: 14
V gene: TRBV6-5

CDR3 protein: CASSFRVGAFF
J gene: TRBJ1-1
CDR3 length: 11
V gene: TRBV6-6

CDR3 protein: CASSFRGGNTEAFF
J gene: TRBJ1-1
CDR3 length: 14
V gene: TRBV11-2

CDR3 protein: CASSLGGSFSGNTIYF
J gene: TRBJ1-3
CDR3 length: 16
V gene: TRBV7-2

CDR3 protein: CASSWTGLANQETQYF
J gene: TRBJ2-5
CDR3 length: 16
V gene: TRBV11-2

CDR3 protein: CASSHLARKRNSNQPQHF
J gene: TRBJ1-5
CDR3 length: 18
V gene: TRBV3-1/TRBV3-2

CDR3 protein: CASSPGLAGALAYEQYF
J gene: TRBJ2-7
CDR3 length: 17
V gene: TRBV6-6

CDR3 protein: CASSLEQTSYEQYF
J gene: TRBJ2-7
CDR3 length: 14
V gene: TRBV7-6

CDR3 protein: CASSPGTVSGNTIYF
J gene: TRBJ1-3
CDR3 length: 15
V gene: TRBV3-1/TRBV3-2

CDR3 protein: CASNLASASSYNSPLHF
J gene: TRBJ1-6
CDR3 length: 17
V gene: TRBV7-2

CDR3 protein: CASSIAGNNYGYTF
J gene: TRBJ1-2
CDR3 length: 14
V gene: TRBV19

CDR3 protein: CASSDGKFSGANVLTF
J gene: TRBJ2-6
CDR3 length: 16
V gene: TRBV6-4

CDR3 protein: CASSLAGKRDEQFF
J gene: TRBJ2-1
CDR3 length: 14
V gene: TRBV6-2/TRBV6-3

CDR3 protein: CASSPEGNWGANTEAFF
J gene: TRBJ1-1
CDR3 length: 17
V gene: TRBV18

CDR3 protein: CASSTAGSSPLHF
J gene: TRBJ1-6
CDR3 length: 13
V gene: TRBV19

CDR3 protein: CASSVVGSGRSYGYTF
J gene: TRBJ1-2
CDR3 length: 16
V gene: TRBV9

CDR3 protein: CASSQNTEAFF
J gene: TRBJ1-1
CDR3 length: 11
V gene: TRBV3-1/TRBV3-2

CDR3 protein: CASSSSGLTNLNEQFF
J gene: TRBJ2-1
CDR3 length: 16
V gene: TRBV19

CDR3 protein: CASSLAGASYNEQFF
J gene: TRBJ2-1
CDR3 length: 15
V gene: TRBV19

CDR3 protein: CASSLAATNTGELFF
J gene: TRBJ2-2
CDR3 length: 15
V gene: TRBV7-9

CDR3 protein: CASSEGQGHYGYTF
J gene: TRBJ1-2
CDR3 length: 14
V gene: TRBV2

CDR3 protein: CASSYGGSNQPQHF
J gene: TRBJ1-5
CDR3 length: 14
V gene: TRBV6-5

CDR3 protein: CASMTRGRGYTF
J gene: TRBJ1-2
CDR3 length: 12
V gene: TRBV3-1/TRBV3-2

CDR3 protein: CASSAGPQHF
J gene: TRBJ1-5
CDR3 length: 10
V gene: TRBV28